The 18 T cell receptor beta chains below come from one sample, sequenced in a study of Ad26.COV2.S vaccination and SARS-CoV-2 variants. The repertoire was sequenced with immunoSEQ multiplex PCR; TCRdb's copy has only in-frame clones and lacks some. Found here are around 320,000 clones, 70% to 90% of them singletons; the top ten hold more than 1.5%. Treatment indicated: over 15 received Ad26.COV2.S at low or high dose, single or two shots; several received placebo; per-sample allocation not given. At day 63 after the first vaccine or placebo injection, samples were drawn. The material was peripheral blood, obtained in a trial of Ad26.COV2.S vaccine versus placebo. These receptors were obtained from a person aged 18-65 years who received the Ad26.COV2.S COVID-19 vaccine or a placebo.

This clone has just a few counts. This chain uses TRBV3-1 (or the pseudogene TRBV3-2) with TRBJ1-2; TRBD1 might be the D (5 bases). The V end was cut by 4 bases, the J end by 2 bases, with 14 bases between. Germline V CDR1 and CDR2: LGHDT, YNNKEL (reference sequence). There are 15 residues in the CDR3. This CDR3 is CASSPGSGGNYGYTF. The CDR3, as DNA: TGTGCCAGCAGCCCCGGGTCGGGGGGGAACTATGGCTACACCTTC.

This chain links TRBV4-3 with TRBJ2-5, with 11 positions matching TRBD2. The CDR3 extends over 17 amino acids. V shed 3 bases and J 1 base; nucleotides not matched to a gene: 7. CDR1 is LGHNA and CDR2 is YSLEER in the germline V gene. CDR3 in amino acids: CASSQQTSGVRQETQYF. CDR3 in DNA: TGCGCCAGCAGCCAGCAGACTAGCGGGGTCCGCCAAGAGACCCAGTACTTC.

J is TRBJ2-1 and V is TRBV2, with D maybe TRBD2 (7 bases). The CDR3 has 15 amino acids. Germline assignment: CDR1 SNHLY and CDR2 FYNNEI. Trimming left V 7 bases short and J 3 bases short, with 16 bases between. CDR3 in DNA: TGTGCCAGCAACACACAGGGACTACGCTACAATGAGCAGTTCTTC. This sequence encodes CASNTQGLRYNEQFF.

This clone appeared a few times. This chain links TRBV7-6 with TRBJ1-2; TRBD1 matches 10 bases. This CDR3 comprises 15 residues. V trimming: 5 bases; J trimming: 1 base; junction bases outside the gene matches: 4. The V gene's germline CDR1 is SGHVS and CDR2 FNYEAQ. The CDR3 loop reads CASSPWDRGNYGYTF. Here the CDR3 DNA reads TGTGCCAGCAGCCCCTGGGACAGGGGTAACTATGGCTACACCTTC.

The chain combines TRBV18 with TRBJ2-1; no clear D. Germline V CDR1 and CDR2: KGHSH, LQKENI. This CDR3 has 15 residues. Trimming shortened V by 0 bases and J by 6 bases, and 12 bases separated the two germline ends. CDR3 in DNA: TGTGCCAGCTCACCACCTGCAGCAGCCTTCAATGAGCAGTTCTTC. It is translated as CASSPPAAAFNEQFF.

This clone has a handful of counts. The chain joins TRBV7-3 to TRBJ1-2; possibly TRBD1 for D (5 bases). CDR1 is SGHTA and CDR2 is FQGTGA in the germline V gene. Trimming left V 5 bases short and J 2 bases short, with 9 bases between. This CDR3 has 13 residues. CDR3 sequence reads: CASSRDGNYGYTF. The CDR3 bases are TGTGCCAGCAGCCGGGACGGGAACTATGGCTACACCTTC.

The chain links TRBV10-3 to TRBJ2-5; D gene unclear. The CDR3 is made up of 15 amino acids. V was pared by 0 bases and J by 4 bases, with 12 bases between. Per germline, CDR1 ENHRY and CDR2 SYGVKD. The chain's CDR3 is CAISESSQARETQYF. In DNA form, the CDR3 reads TGTGCCATCAGTGAGTCGAGTCAGGCGCGAGAGACCCAGTACTTC.

The rearrangement links TRBV5-1 to TRBJ2-3, with a tentative D call TRBD2 (7 bases). Germline V gene data show CDR1 as SGHRS and CDR2 as YFSETQ. The CDR3 is made up of 15 amino acids. V lost 2 bases and J lost 2, with 12 bases in between. For the CDR3, the DNA is TGCGCCAGCAGCTTAACCGGGGGGCTCACAGATACGCAGTATTTT. Encoded protein: CASSLTGGLTDTQYF.

The chain joins TRBV3-1 (or the pseudogene TRBV3-2) to TRBJ2-1; no definite D call. V was trimmed by 0 bases and J by 0 bases, leaving 6 bases between them. The length of the CDR3 is 15 residues. Germline V lookup: CDR1 LGHDT, CDR2 YNNKEL (reference sequence). This CDR3 is CASSQDGSSYNEQFF. For the CDR3, the DNA is TGTGCCAGCAGCCAAGACGGAAGCTCCTACAATGAGCAGTTCTTC.

CDR3 loop: CASSPDEGIGYGYTF. In nucleotides, the CDR3 is TGCGCCAGCAGCCCGGATGAGGGGATAGGTTATGGCTACACCTTC. The gene calls are TRBV5-1 and TRBJ1-2, with D possibly matching TRBD1 (5 bases). V was pared by 4 bases and J by 5 bases, with 18 bases between. The CDR3 is made up of 15 amino acids. Germline V gene lookup returns CDR1 SGHRS and CDR2 YFSETQ.

The chain recombines TRBV7-3 with TRBJ2-5; 8 bases match TRBD1. V shed 5 bases, J shed 6 bases, and the junction held 5 bases outside the gene matches. CDR1 and CDR2 from the germline V gene are SGHTA and FQGTGA. This CDR3 spans 13 amino acids. In nucleotides, the CDR3 is TGTGCCAGCAGCCCCGGACAGGGAAAGACCCAGTACTTC. Protein product: CASSPGQGKTQYF.

As to this clone: The same CDR3 arises from other DNA sequences in this sample as well. The chain joins TRBV18 to TRBJ2-5; 7 positions agree with TRBD1. The ends lost 3 bases at V and 3 bases at J; junction bases unmatched: 1. The CDR3 runs 13 residues. Germline values: CDR1 KGHSH, CDR2 LQKENI. CDR3 sequence (DNA): TGTGCCAGCTCACCCGACAGGGAAGAGACCCAGTACTTC. Residues: CASSPDREETQYF.

The V and J genes are TRBV7-6 and TRBJ2-6; 9 positions match TRBD1. V lost 4 bases to trimming and J lost 1 base; unmatched junction nucleotides: 8. CDR1 and CDR2 from the germline V gene are SGHVS and FNYEAQ. The CDR3 totals 18 residues. The CDR3 DNA sequence: TGTGCCAGCAGCTCGACAGGGGGTCCGTTATCTGGGGCCAACGTCCTGACTTTC. Amino acids: CASSSTGGPLSGANVLTF.

This chain uses TRBV19 with TRBJ1-1; D remains ambiguous. Per germline, CDR1 LNHDA and CDR2 SQIVND (reference sequence). V was pared by 3 bases and J by 4 bases, with 6 bases between. The CDR3 is 12 residues long. The CDR3 DNA sequence: TGTGCCAGTAGTATGGGGTCCACTGAAGCTTTCTTT. Its protein is CASSMGSTEAFF.

V and J are TRBV25-1 and TRBJ2-5; no definite D call. The CDR3 runs to 11 residues. Germline V gene lookup returns CDR1 MGHDK and CDR2 SYGVNS. Trimming shortened V by 1 base and J by 5 bases, and 2 bases separated the two germline ends. CDR3 in DNA: TGTGCCAGCAGTGAATGGGAGACCCAGTACTTC. This sequence encodes CASSEWETQYF.

This chain connects TRBV10-1 to TRBJ1-1; the D gene is possibly TRBD1 (5 bases). V dropped 6 bases and J dropped 1 base, with 9 bases sitting between them. The CDR3 has 13 amino acids. Germline lookup yields CDR1 WNHNN and CDR2 SYGVQD (reference sequence). The CDR3 region is CASRRDQNTEAFF. CDR3 nucleotide sequence: TGCGCCAGCAGGCGGGACCAGAACACTGAAGCTTTCTTT.

The V and J genes are TRBV7-6 and TRBJ1-1; TRBD1 might be the D (5 bases). CDR3 length: 16 residues. Germline V lookup: CDR1 SGHVS, CDR2 FNYEAQ. V lost 2 bases, J lost 1 base, and 14 bases lay in between. CDR3 in amino acids: CASSLLSQGSNTEAFF. CDR3 coding DNA: TGTGCCAGCAGCTTACTTAGCCAGGGTTCGAACACTGAAGCTTTCTTT.

The chain couples TRBV4-1 to TRBJ2-7, with D unresolved. Germline V gene lookup returns CDR1 MGHRA and CDR2 YSYEKL. The CDR3 extends over 12 amino acids. V lost 0 bases to trimming and J lost 5 bases, with 5 bases between them. The CDR3 sequence: CASSQDMNEQYF. In nucleotides, the CDR3 is TGCGCCAGCAGCCAAGATATGAACGAGCAGTACTTC.